The 28 T cell receptor beta chains in this list originate from one sample, sequenced in a study of vaccination effects on CD4 cells after COVID-19 (dated by TCRdb to 2021 to 2024). Their recognized antigens are unknown. The library was prepared using the immunoSEQ multiplex PCR assay. In its TCRdb copy, this immuneACCESS table keeps in-frame sequences only and misses some clones. Where compared with another copy, unresolved V genes explain less than half of these, and the others have no known cause. The sample data list some 30,000 clones, and about 71% of these were observed just once. The ten most abundant clones make up about 3.8% of the sample. After less than 13 days of culture, CD4+ T cells were isolated with the EasySep CD4+ T cell isolation kit. The source material was CD4+ T cells from PBMCs cultured without peptide, sampled before COVID-19 vaccination. These TCRs come from a human donor who received a COVID-19 vaccine.

This clone was counted between two and nine times. For the CDR3, the DNA is TGTGCCAGCAGCTTAGATCCGCCGGACTACCCAGGAAACACCATATATTTT. It encodes CASSLDPPDYPGNTIYF. The chain links TRBV11-2 to TRBJ1-3; D is ambiguous. Germline CDR1 reads SGHAT; CDR2 reads FQNNGV. This CDR3 comprises 17 residues. V was clipped by 0 bases and J by 4 bases, with 16 bases between them.

V gene TRBV15 combines with J gene TRBJ1-2; 9 bases align to TRBD1. The V gene's germline CDR1 is LNHNV and CDR2 YYDKDF (reference sequence). The CDR3 spans 17 residues. The J segment lost 3 bases and the V segment lost 0 bases, leaving 8 bases of the junction unmatched. The CDR3 DNA follows: TGTGCCACCAGCAGAGATTTGGCACAGGGGGCAGACTATGGCTACACCTTC. Translation: CATSRDLAQGADYGYTF.

The chain combines TRBV24-1 with TRBJ2-3, with unresolved D. Germline V gene sequence: CDR1 KGHDR, CDR2 SFDVKD. The germline V and J ends were trimmed by 5 bases and 0 bases, with 5 bases remaining between them. This CDR3 spans 13 amino acids. CDR3 coding DNA: TGTGCCACCAGTGTCGGGAGCACAGATACGCAGTATTTT. Translated, it gives CATSVGSTDTQYF.

The rearrangement links TRBV5-4 to TRBJ2-7; tentatively, D is TRBD2 (5 bases). V was cut by 0 bases and J by 5 bases, with 18 bases left in between. This CDR3 spans 16 amino acids. The germline V gene encodes CDR1 SGHNT and CDR2 YYREEE (reference sequence). The CDR3 spells CASSLGTAGLAHEQYF. The CDR3 nucleotides are TGTGCCAGCAGCTTGGGGACTGCGGGCCTCGCTCACGAGCAGTACTTC. Based on the CDR3 plus reference TRBV5-4 and TRBJ2-7, the full variable domain is ETGVTQSPTHLIKTRGQQVTLRCSSQSGHNTVSWYQQALGQGPQFIFQYYREEENGRGNFPPRFSGLQFPNYSSELNVNALELDDSALYLCASSLGTAGLAHEQYFGPGTRLTVT.

This CDR3 is CASSINWAGKETQYF. The DNA of the CDR3 is TGTGCCAGTAGTATCAATTGGGCGGGGAAAGAGACCCAGTACTTC. The chain employs TRBV19 and TRBJ2-5; possibly TRBD2 for D (6 bases). Germline V gene sequence: CDR1 LNHDA, CDR2 SQIVND (reference sequence). V was pared by 3 bases and J by 3 bases, with 14 bases between. This CDR3 region has 15 residues.

The rearrangement links TRBV2 to TRBJ2-2; 10 bases map to TRBD2. With V trimmed by 6 bases and J by 5 bases, 9 bases remained unmatched. Germline V CDR1 and CDR2: SNHLY, FYNNEI. This CDR3 region has 16 residues. This chain's CDR3 is CASSVTSGRATGELFF. CDR3 nucleotide sequence: TGTGCCAGCAGCGTGACCAGCGGGAGGGCGACCGGGGAGCTGTTTTTT.

The genes are TRBV7-8 and TRBJ2-5; no firm D call. Germline CDR1 SGHVS, CDR2 FQNEAQ. Trimming cost V 2 bases and J 2 bases, with 9 bases left between them. The CDR3 length is 14 residues. CDR3 bases: TGTGCCAGCAGCTTAATGGGGAAACAAGAGACCCAGTACTTC. This codes for CASSLMGKQETQYF.

This clone was seen a handful of times. The chain combines TRBV6-5 with TRBJ1-5; 7 positions match TRBD1. The junction had 10 bases not matched to a gene; V was cut back by 7 bases and J by 4 bases. There are 15 residues in the CDR3. CDR1 and CDR2 from the germline V gene are MNHEY and SVGAGI. DNA for the CDR3: TGTGCCAGCAAACGAGGACAGGAGGCAAATCAGCCCCAGCATTTT. As protein: CASKRGQEANQPQHF.

The chain recombines TRBV6-1 with TRBJ2-7, with 7 bases lining up with TRBD1. The CDR3 extends over 14 amino acids. Germline values: CDR1 MNHNS, CDR2 SASEGT. Germline trimming cut 3 bases from V and 6 bases from J; bases unmatched to any gene: 8. This CDR3 is CASSDRQGVVEQYF. As DNA, the CDR3 is TGTGCCAGCAGTGATCGGCAGGGGGTGGTCGAGCAGTACTTC.

This rearrangement joins TRBV18 to TRBJ2-7, with 7 bases fitting TRBD2. CDR1 and CDR2 from the germline V gene are KGHSH and LQKENI. This CDR3 has 15 residues. V gave up 5 bases and J gave up 1 base; unmatched junction bases: 8. The CDR3 is CASSSSSGSSYEQYF. The CDR3 DNA reads as TGTGCCAGCTCATCGTCTAGCGGATCATCCTACGAGCAGTACTTC.

The genes are TRBV19 and TRBJ2-2; no clear D. CDR1 is LNHDA and CDR2 is SQIVND in the germline V gene (reference sequence). The germline V and J ends were trimmed by 6 bases and 0 bases, with 11 bases remaining between them. The CDR3 loop spans 15 amino acids. This CDR3 is CASRWGRANTGELFF. The CDR3 bases are TGTGCCAGTAGGTGGGGAAGGGCGAACACCGGGGAGCTGTTTTTT.

This clone has more than one count but fewer than ten. The chain employs TRBV6-5 and TRBJ1-1; D ambiguous. This CDR3 has 15 amino acids. Per germline, CDR1 MNHEY and CDR2 SVGAGI. The ends were cut back, 0 bases at V and 3 bases at J, with 11 bases in the middle. The CDR3 spells CASSYSNLPDTEAFF. DNA for the CDR3: TGTGCCAGCAGTTACTCGAATTTACCCGACACTGAAGCTTTCTTT.

The J gene is TRBJ1-5, the V gene TRBV6-5, with unresolved D. V was trimmed by 6 bases and J by 1 base, leaving 7 bases between them. The germline V gene has CDR1 MNHEY and CDR2 SVGAGI. There are 13 residues in the CDR3. CDR3 in DNA: TGTGCCAGCAGCGCTGACAGCAATCAGCCCCAGCATTTT. Its translation: CASSADSNQPQHF.

The rearrangement links TRBV4-2 to TRBJ2-1, with TRBD2 matching over 9 bases. The CDR3 has 17 residues. CDR1 and CDR2 (germline): LGHNA, YNFKEQ. V gave up 4 bases and J gave up 3 bases; unmatched junction bases: 10. CDR3 sequence: CASSPQPGLAYYNEQFF. The CDR3 DNA is TGTGCCAGCAGCCCGCAACCGGGACTAGCTTACTACAATGAGCAGTTCTTC.

V gene TRBV6-6 combines with J gene TRBJ1-3, with D perhaps TRBD1 (5 bases). Trimming left V 5 bases short and J 0 bases short, with 20 bases between. Germline CDR1 reads MNHNY; CDR2 reads SVGAGI (reference sequence). The CDR3 extends over 18 amino acids. The CDR3 sequence: CASSRTYGVGLSGNTIYF. The CDR3 DNA sequence: TGTGCCAGCAGTCGGACCTACGGTGTGGGGCTCTCTGGAAACACCATATATTTT.

This clone showed up just once. The CDR3 loop is CASSRQGATETQYF. The CDR3 region has the DNA TGTGCCAGCAGCAGACAGGGGGCTACAGAGACCCAGTACTTC. The rearrangement links TRBV5-4 to TRBJ2-5; 10 bases are shared with TRBD1. The V segment lost 4 bases and the J segment 4 bases; nucleotides outside the gene matches: 4. CDR1 and CDR2 (germline): SGHNT, YYREEE (reference sequence). This CDR3 has 14 amino acids. Looking up the rest from reference TRBV5-4 and TRBJ2-5 gives the full variable domain: ETGVTQSPTHLIKTRGQQVTLRCSSQSGHNTVSWYQQALGQGPQFIFQYYREEENGRGNFPPRFSGLQFPNYSSELNVNALELDDSALYLCASSRQGATETQYFGPGTRLLVL.

This clone was counted between two and nine times. The chain joins TRBV7-9 to TRBJ2-7; 8 nucleotides align to TRBD1. The CDR3 consists of 13 residues. Looked up from germline, CDR1 is SEHNR and CDR2 is FQNEAQ (reference sequence). Losses at the gene ends were 5 bases for V and 3 bases for J; bases not matched to a gene: 3. CDR3 sequence (DNA): TGTGCCAGCAGCCGAGGACAGGGCTACGAGCAGTACTTC. Amino acid sequence: CASSRGQGYEQYF.

The chain recombines TRBV10-1 with TRBJ2-7; 7 bases line up with TRBD2. CDR1 and CDR2 (germline): WNHNN, SYGVQD (reference sequence). V lost 5 bases and J lost 3; bases outside the gene matches: 10. The CDR3 extends over 15 amino acids. The CDR3 sequence: CASSNARERDYEQYF. The CDR3 DNA follows: TGCGCCAGCAGTAACGCGCGGGAGAGGGACTACGAGCAGTACTTC.

The rearrangement links TRBV4-1 to TRBJ2-1, with 12 nucleotides matching TRBD2. V dropped 1 base and J dropped 0; count of bases not matched to a gene: 10. Germline CDR1 MGHRA, CDR2 YSYEKL. There are 20 residues in the CDR3. The CDR3 reads CASSQVGLAGGPSSYNEQFF. The CDR3 region has the DNA TGCGCCAGCAGCCAAGTGGGTCTAGCGGGGGGGCCAAGCTCCTACAATGAGCAGTTCTTC.

The chain uses TRBV7-8 and TRBJ1-6; 7 bases are a match to TRBD1. The length of the CDR3 is 17 residues. Germline trimming cut 5 bases from V and 6 bases from J; bases unmatched to any gene: 13. Germline V CDR1 and CDR2: SGHVS, FQNEAQ. The CDR3 DNA reads as TGTGCCAGCAGCCCCGACAGGGTCAATCCTGGTAATTCACCCCTCCACTTT. Amino acids: CASSPDRVNPGNSPLHF.

The chain has TRBV9 and TRBJ1-3; D ambiguous. V lost 2 bases and J lost 0, with 21 bases in between. Per germline, CDR1 SGDLS and CDR2 YYNGEE. This CDR3 comprises 19 residues. The CDR3 nucleotides read TGTGCCAGCAGCGTCACCTCCATGGCAGCCGCAGGCTCTGGAAACACCATATATTTT. It translates to CASSVTSMAAAGSGNTIYF.

The genes are TRBV5-1 and TRBJ1-1, with D possibly TRBD1 on 5 matching bases. The germline gives CDR1 SGHRS, CDR2 YFSETQ. The CDR3 has 14 residues. Trimming cost V 4 bases and J 2 bases, with 12 bases left between them. The CDR3: CASSTGGGNTEAFF. In DNA form, the CDR3 reads TGCGCCAGCAGCACAGGCGGAGGAAACACTGAAGCTTTCTTT.

The J gene is TRBJ1-1, the V gene TRBV5-6; D perhaps matches TRBD1 (5 bases). This CDR3 region has 16 residues. The germline CDR1 and CDR2 sequences are SGHDT and YYEEEE. Trimming took 5 bases from V and 0 from J, leaving 17 bases between them. CDR3 sequence reads: CASSLGAASMNTEAFF. CDR3 coding DNA: TGTGCCAGCAGTCTTGGGGCCGCCAGCATGAACACTGAAGCTTTCTTT. The complete variable domain, with remaining parts taken from reference TRBV5-6 and TRBJ1-1, reads DAGVTQSPTHLIKTRGQQVTLRCSPKSGHDTVSWYQQALGQGPQFIFQYYEEEERQRGNFPDRFSGHQFPNYSSELNVNALLLGDSALYLCASSLGAASMNTEAFFGQGTRLTVV.

The CDR3: CASNTGRSNYGYTF. The CDR3 nucleotides read TGTGCCAGTAATACAGGGAGGTCTAACTATGGCTACACCTTC. V is TRBV2 and J is TRBJ1-2, with a tentative D call TRBD1 (6 bases). Germline-derived CDR1 and CDR2 are SNHLY and FYNNEI. Trimming shortened V by 9 bases and J by 0 bases, and 14 bases separated the two germline ends. The CDR3 spans 14 residues.

This clone was recorded a few times. The genes are TRBV6-5 and TRBJ1-2, with a possible D match to TRBD1 (6 bases). Germline assignment: CDR1 MNHEY and CDR2 SVGAGI. The CDR3 has 15 residues. Trimming pared 2 bases from V and 8 bases from J, leaving 18 bases between. The CDR3 nucleotides read TGTGCCAGCAGTTACCAGGGGCCTCTCCTATCGGGCTACACCTTC. Protein product: CASSYQGPLLSGYTF.

This clone appeared a few times. This chain joins TRBV27 and TRBJ1-4; the D is unclear. Trimming pared 3 bases from V and 7 bases from J, leaving 9 bases between. CDR3 size: 13 residues. Germline CDR1 reads MNHEY; CDR2 reads SMNVEV (reference sequence). CDR3 sequence: CASSFGTAEKLFF. DNA of the CDR3: TGTGCCAGCAGTTTTGGCACGGCTGAAAAACTGTTTTTT.

The CDR3 coding sequence is TGTGCCAGCAGTTACGGAGGGGCCGGAGGCTATGGCTACACCTTC. The encoded protein is CASSYGGAGGYGYTF. V usage is TRBV6-5 and J usage is TRBJ1-2, with D maybe TRBD1 (5 bases). V dropped 2 bases and J dropped 4 bases, with 14 bases sitting between them. CDR1 MNHEY and CDR2 SVGAGI come from the germline V gene. CDR3 length: 15 amino acids.

This clone was found a few times. The chain joins TRBV5-1 to TRBJ2-3; weak D call: TRBD2 (6 bases). The CDR3 totals 16 residues. V dropped 1 base and J dropped 0 bases, with 12 bases sitting between them. Germline CDR1 and CDR2: SGHRS and YFSETQ. The CDR3 spells CASSLSGTSSTDTQYF. The CDR3 nucleotides read TGCGCCAGCAGCTTGTCCGGGACTTCTAGCACAGATACGCAGTATTTT.